The 27 T cell receptor beta chains in this list originate from one sample, sequenced in a study of blood T cell repertoires in COVID-19. Here immunoSEQ multiplex PCR was the method, and the copy in TCRdb shows in-frame clones only, minus some. Among about 50,000 clones, around four fifths were seen once, and the ten largest hold roughly 6.1%. What was sequenced was PBMCs or T cells enriched from blood (not recorded which). These receptors were taken from a woman between 50 and 59 years old with acute COVID-19.

This clone came up once. This rearrangement joins TRBV24-1 to TRBJ2-7; TRBD1 might be the D (6 bases). The CDR3 has 14 residues. Germline assignment: CDR1 KGHDR and CDR2 SFDVKD. V dropped 8 bases and J dropped 0 bases, with 13 bases sitting between them. CDR3 sequence: CATTEDSSSYEQYF. The CDR3 DNA is TGTGCCACCACCGAGGACAGCTCCTCCTACGAGCAGTACTTC.

V usage is TRBV6-1 and J usage is TRBJ2-7, with 12 bases matching TRBD2. CDR3 size: 15 residues. V was pared by 1 base and J by 5 bases, with 3 bases of the junction left unmatched. Germline CDR1 reads MNHNS; CDR2 reads SASEGT. The CDR3 sequence: CASSEELAGGHEQYF. The CDR3, as DNA: TGTGCCAGCAGTGAAGAGCTAGCGGGGGGGCACGAGCAGTACTTC.

This clone rates as medium-sized. The V and J genes are TRBV5-1 and TRBJ2-7; possible D gene TRBD1, 5 bases. CDR1 SGHRS and CDR2 YFSETQ come from the germline V gene. The CDR3 is made up of 16 amino acids. V was clipped by 3 bases and J by 0 bases, with 16 bases between them. CDR3 bases: TGCGCCAGCAGCTCCGGTTGGGGCGGCAGCTCCTACGAGCAGTACTTC. Amino acid sequence: CASSSGWGGSSYEQYF.

This clone is a singleton in its sample. V and J are TRBV28 and TRBJ1-1; 7 bases map to TRBD1. Germline V gene lookup returns CDR1 MDHEN and CDR2 SYDVKM. The length of the CDR3 is 18 residues. J gave up 10 bases and V 5 bases, and 25 bases lay outside the gene matches. CDR3 sequence: CASSPIPHTGAPDMVAFF. The CDR3 DNA reads as TGTGCCAGCAGTCCCATACCTCATACAGGGGCCCCCGATATGGTAGCTTTCTTT.

J is TRBJ1-5 and V is TRBV6-1; TRBD1 matches 7 bases. V gave up 1 base and J gave up 6 bases; unmatched junction bases: 6. This CDR3 contains 15 residues. Germline CDR1 reads MNHNS; CDR2 reads SASEGT. The CDR3 nucleotides are TGTGCCAGCAGTGAAGGGGACAGTGCGAGTCAGCCCCAGCATTTT. Translated: CASSEGDSASQPQHF.

The chain carries TRBV15 and TRBJ2-3, with TRBD2 matching 11 bases. Germline trimming cut 0 bases from V and 6 bases from J; bases unmatched to any gene: 11. CDR1 and CDR2 from the germline V gene are LNHNV and YYDKDF (reference sequence). The CDR3 runs 18 residues. CDR3 nucleotides: TGTGCCACCAGCAGAGAAAGCCTAGCGGGGGGAAGTGGCGATACGCAGTATTTT. It translates to CATSRESLAGGSGDTQYF.

This chain connects TRBV7-2 to TRBJ1-2; unclear D gene. The germline V gene has CDR1 SGHTA and CDR2 FQGNSA. CDR3 length equals 12 residues. Trimming stripped 5 bases from V and 1 base from J, with 5 bases between. For the CDR3, the DNA is TGTGCCAGCAGCCCAATTAACTATGGCTACACCTTC. This translates into CASSPINYGYTF.

The count of this clone is one. The chain links TRBV30 to TRBJ2-7; weak D call: TRBD1 (5 bases). There are 13 residues in the CDR3. CDR1 and CDR2 (germline): GTSNPN, SVGIG (reference sequence). V lost 4 bases and J 1 base, leaving 11 bases between the germline ends. The CDR3 DNA follows: TGTGCCTGGAACCCTAAGGGGTCCTACGAGCAGTACTTC. Amino acid sequence: CAWNPKGSYEQYF.

The J gene is TRBJ2-7, the V gene TRBV14; D is perhaps TRBD2 (6 bases). This CDR3 region has 15 residues. V lost 3 bases to trimming and J lost 3 bases, with 15 bases between them. Germline CDR1 is SGHDN and CDR2 is FVKESK. The CDR3 sequence: CASSHREHRNYEQYF. The CDR3, as DNA: TGTGCCAGCAGCCATCGGGAGCATCGAAACTACGAGCAGTACTTC.

This chain uses TRBV7-9 with TRBJ2-1, with unresolved D. CDR1 and CDR2 from the germline V gene are SEHNR and FQNEAQ (reference sequence). Trimming removed 5 bases at V and 10 bases at J, with 18 bases between. This CDR3 is built from 14 residues. The CDR3: CASSPPSPNREQFF. CDR3 DNA: TGTGCCAGCAGCCCACCATCTCCTAACCGAGAGCAGTTCTTC.

This clone came up once. The rearrangement uses TRBV6-6 and TRBJ1-6; perhaps TRBD1 as D (6 bases). V lost 4 bases and J 6 bases, leaving 10 bases between the germline ends. The CDR3 contains 14 residues. CDR1 and CDR2 (germline): MNHNY, SVGAGI (reference sequence). For the CDR3, the DNA is TGTGCCAGCAGTTCACAGGGTTTTAATTCACCCCTCCACTTT. It specifies CASSSQGFNSPLHF.

On this clone itself: Germline and junction disagree at one end, which may indicate a read error. This sequence joins TRBV14 and TRBJ2-7; 7 bases match TRBD1. The CDR3 contains 12 residues. Germline V gene data show CDR1 as SGHDN and CDR2 as FVKESK. The CDR3, as DNA: TGTGCCAGCAGCCAAGGGGTTGACAGGGCTGTCTTC. It specifies CASSQGVDRAVF.

The chain is built from TRBV5-1 and TRBJ2-1; 14 bases match TRBD2. Germline values: CDR1 SGHRS, CDR2 YFSETQ. The J segment lost 7 bases and the V segment lost 2 bases, leaving 2 bases of the junction unmatched. The length of the CDR3 is 15 residues. The CDR3 coding sequence is TGCGCCAGCAGCTTAAGGACTAGCGGGGGGAATGAGCAGTTCTTC. Translating gives CASSLRTSGGNEQFF.

This clone was counted only a few times. The chain combines TRBV28 with TRBJ2-2; maybe TRBD2 (5 bases). CDR3 length: 15 residues. Trimming left V 6 bases short and J 4 bases short, with 15 bases between. The germline gives CDR1 MDHEN, CDR2 SYDVKM. The CDR3 DNA follows: TGTGCCAGCAGCCTTTACAGCGGAGGCACCGGGGAGCTGTTTTTT. It encodes CASSLYSGGTGELFF.

The genes are TRBV13 and TRBJ1-5, with 8 bases identical to TRBD1. The junction had 5 bases not matched to a gene; V was cut back by 0 bases and J by 7 bases. The CDR3 sequence is 15 residues long. Germline CDR1 PRHDT, CDR2 FYEKMQ (reference sequence). The CDR3 reads CASSLGSPGGQPQHF. DNA for the CDR3: TGTGCCAGCAGCTTAGGTTCCCCAGGGGGCCAGCCCCAGCATTTT. Filled out from reference TRBV13 and TRBJ1-5, the complete variable domain reads AAGVIQSPRHLIKEKRETATLKCYPIPRHDTVYWYQQGPGQDPQFLISFYEKMQSDKGSIPDRFSAQQFSDYHSELNMSSLELGDSALYFCASSLGSPGGQPQHFGDGTRLSIL.

The chain recombines TRBV3-1 (or the pseudogene TRBV3-2) with TRBJ2-7; 10 bases line up with TRBD2. CDR1 and CDR2 from the germline V gene are LGHDT and YNNKEL (reference sequence). This CDR3 comprises 15 residues. V shed 0 bases, J shed 4 bases, and the junction held 3 bases outside the gene matches. This chain's CDR3 is CASSQDSSGGYEQYF. CDR3 DNA: TGTGCCAGCAGCCAAGATTCTAGCGGGGGTTACGAGCAGTACTTC.

V is TRBV11-2 and J is TRBJ2-7; D ambiguous. Trimming left V 1 base short and J 3 bases short, with 7 bases between. CDR1 SGHAT and CDR2 FQNNGV come from the germline V gene. CDR3 length equals 13 residues. The CDR3 DNA follows: TGTGCCAGCAGCTTAGCAAACAGCTACGAGCAGTACTTC. Translation: CASSLANSYEQYF.

Relative to its sample, this clone is medium-sized. V and J are TRBV2 and TRBJ2-3, with 9 bases fitting TRBD2. The CDR3 is 15 amino acids. V gave up 3 bases and J gave up 5 bases; unmatched junction bases: 6. CDR1 and CDR2 (germline): SNHLY, FYNNEI. This CDR3 is CASSEERGAGDTQYF. In DNA, the CDR3 is TGTGCCAGCAGTGAGGAGCGGGGGGCCGGAGATACGCAGTATTTT.

This clone showed up just a few times. This chain connects TRBV2 to TRBJ2-3, with 8 bases identical to TRBD1. There are 14 residues in the CDR3. V was pared by 5 bases and J by 4 bases, with 5 bases of the junction left unmatched. The V gene's germline CDR1 is SNHLY and CDR2 FYNNEI. CDR3 sequence (DNA): TGTGCCAGCAGTAGCATACAGGGGGCAGATACGCAGTATTTT. Protein: CASSSIQGADTQYF.

The chain links TRBV6-5 to TRBJ2-1; a weak D match, TRBD1 (6 bases). With 4 bases removed from V and 2 bases from J, the gap between germline ends came to 15 bases. CDR1 and CDR2 (germline): MNHEY, SVGAGI. The CDR3 loop spans 16 amino acids. The CDR3 coding sequence is TGTGCCAGCAGTTCTTTTACAGGGCTAGCCTACAATGAGCAGTTCTTC. Translating gives CASSSFTGLAYNEQFF.

This chain connects TRBV19 to TRBJ1-1; D call uncertain. This CDR3 spans 13 amino acids. Germline V gives CDR1 LNHDA, CDR2 SQIVND (reference sequence). Trimming took 3 bases from V and 3 from J, leaving 8 bases between them. CDR3 region: CASSMREHTEAFF. The CDR3 region has the DNA TGTGCCAGTAGTATGAGGGAACACACTGAAGCTTTCTTT.

The rearrangement joins TRBV7-9 to TRBJ1-6; TRBD1 aligns across 9 bases. Germline CDR1 reads SEHNR; CDR2 reads FQNEAQ (reference sequence). The CDR3 is 19 amino acids. V shed 7 bases, J shed 6 bases, and the junction held 19 bases outside the gene matches. The CDR3 spells CASTEGQGSPLRSNSPLHF. In DNA form, the CDR3 reads TGTGCCAGCACCGAAGGACAGGGGAGTCCGCTTCGTTCTAATTCACCCCTCCACTTT.

The V gene is TRBV10-3, the J gene TRBJ2-1; 14 bases fit TRBD2. Germline CDR1 reads ENHRY; CDR2 reads SYGVKD. V was clipped by 3 bases and J by 8 bases; unmatched bases: 9. The CDR3 has 17 residues. The CDR3 loop is CAISDDSTSGGVDEQFF. The CDR3, as DNA: TGTGCCATCAGTGACGACTCGACTAGCGGGGGGGTAGATGAGCAGTTCTTC.

The genes are TRBV10-1 and TRBJ1-5, with 9 bases matching TRBD1. The ends lost 7 bases at V and 1 base at J; junction bases unmatched: 8. Looked up from germline, CDR1 is WNHNN and CDR2 is SYGVQD (reference sequence). The CDR3 extends over 16 amino acids. The CDR3 loop is CASIWTGAVSNQPQHF. The CDR3 region has the DNA TGCGCCAGCATTTGGACAGGGGCGGTGAGCAATCAGCCCCAGCATTTT.

This clone has just a few counts. CDR3 DNA: TGTGCCAGTAGTGCGAGGAGCGGGGGCTATGGCTACACCTTC. Protein product: CASSARSGGYGYTF. The chain has TRBV19 and TRBJ1-2, with TRBD1 as a possible D gene (5 bases). The length of the CDR3 is 14 residues. Germline-derived CDR1 and CDR2 are LNHDA and SQIVND (reference sequence). V was trimmed by 5 bases and J by 4 bases, leaving 14 bases between them.

V usage is TRBV19 and J usage is TRBJ1-1; the match to TRBD1 covers 8 bases. V shed 3 bases, J shed 3 bases, and the junction held 0 bases outside the gene matches. This CDR3 has 13 amino acids. Germline V gives CDR1 LNHDA, CDR2 SQIVND (reference sequence). The CDR3, as DNA: TGTGCCAGTAGTATGGGACAGGACACTGAAGCTTTCTTT. Its protein is CASSMGQDTEAFF. Looking up the rest from reference TRBV19 and TRBJ1-1 gives the full variable domain: DGGITQSPKYLFRKEGQNVTLSCEQNLNHDAMYWYRQDPGQGLRLIYYSQIVNDFQKGDIAEGYSVSREKKESFPLTVTSAQKNPTAFYLCASSMGQDTEAFFGQGTRLTVV.

V usage is TRBV11-2 and J usage is TRBJ1-2; 7 bases are a match to TRBD1. V lost 5 bases to trimming and J lost 6 bases; unmatched junction nucleotides: 9. The germline V gene has CDR1 SGHAT and CDR2 FQNNGV. This CDR3 comprises 14 residues. CDR3 loop: CASSALRDRDGYTF. DNA of the CDR3: TGTGCCAGCAGCGCACTTCGAGACAGGGATGGCTACACCTTC.